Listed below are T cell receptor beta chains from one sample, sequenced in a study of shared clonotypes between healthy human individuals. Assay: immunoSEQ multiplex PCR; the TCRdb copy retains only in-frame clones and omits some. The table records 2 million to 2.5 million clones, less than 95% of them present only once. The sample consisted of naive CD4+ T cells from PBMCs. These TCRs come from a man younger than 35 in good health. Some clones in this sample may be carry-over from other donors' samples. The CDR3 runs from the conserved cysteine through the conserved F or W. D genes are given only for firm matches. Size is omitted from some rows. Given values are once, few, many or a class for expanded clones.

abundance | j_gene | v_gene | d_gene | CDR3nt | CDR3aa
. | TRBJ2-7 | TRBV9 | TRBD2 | TGTGCCAGCAGCCCCCCTAGCGGGAGAGGAACCTACGAGCAGTACTTC | CASSPPSGRGTYEQYF
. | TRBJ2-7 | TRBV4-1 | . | TGCGCCAGCAGACGGGACCTCAACTCCTACGAGCAGTACTTC | CASRRDLNSYEQYF
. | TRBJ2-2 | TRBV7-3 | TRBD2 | TGTGCCAGCGGGGCGGGAGAGGACACCGGGGAGCTGTTTTTT | CASGAGEDTGELFF
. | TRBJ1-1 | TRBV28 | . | TGTGCCAGCAGCCGACGGCCCGGGGGCAACACTGAAGCTTTCTTT | CASSRRPGGNTEAFF
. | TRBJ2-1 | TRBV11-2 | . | TGTGCCAGCAGCCCCCTACGCGGGACCCACAATGAGCAGTTCTTC | CASSPLRGTHNEQFF
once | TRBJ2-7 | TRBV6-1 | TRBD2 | TGTGCCAGCAGTGAATGGTGGCGGGAGACCTTCTACGAGCAGTACTTC | CASSEWWRETFYEQYF
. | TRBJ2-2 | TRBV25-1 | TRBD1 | TGTGCCAGCAGAGGATCAGGGGGATTAAGGACCGGGGAGCTGTTTTTT | CASRGSGGLRTGELFF
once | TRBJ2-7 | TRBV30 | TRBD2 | TGTGCCTGGAATGCGGGAGGGTCCTACGAGCAGTACTTC | CAWNAGGSYEQYF
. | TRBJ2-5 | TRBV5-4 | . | TGTGCCAGCGGACAGGGTAGCGGGGGAGGGTACCAAGAGACCCAGTACTTC | CASGQGSGGGYQETQYF
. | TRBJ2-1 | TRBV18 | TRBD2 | TGTGCCAGCTCACCACCGACTAGCGGGTCGCCCTACAATGAGCAGTTCTTC | CASSPPTSGSPYNEQFF
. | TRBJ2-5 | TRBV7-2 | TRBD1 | TGTGCCAGCAGCTTAGCCATGACAGGGGTTAGGGAGACCCAGTACTTC | CASSLAMTGVRETQYF
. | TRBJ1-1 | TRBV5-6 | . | TGTGCCAGCAGCAGAGGACAGAGACTAAACACTGAAGCTTTCTTT | CASSRGQRLNTEAFF
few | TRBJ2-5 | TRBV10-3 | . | TGTGCCATCAGTGCGGGGGAGGAGACCCAGTACTTC | CAISAGEETQYF
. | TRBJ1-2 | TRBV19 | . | TGTGCCAGTAGTACCAACCAGAAATCGACCTATGGCTACACCTTC | CASSTNQKSTYGYTF
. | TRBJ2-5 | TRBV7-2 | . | TGTGCCAGCAGCTTATCAGGGGTCGAAGAGACCCAGTACTTC | CASSLSGVEETQYF
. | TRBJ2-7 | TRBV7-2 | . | TGTGCCAGCAGCCGAACAGGGTTCGAGCAGTACTTC | CASSRTGFEQYF
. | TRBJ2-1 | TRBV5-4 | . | TGTGCCAGCAGCGGTTCCGGGGAGAACAATGAGCAGTTCTTC | CASSGSGENNEQFF
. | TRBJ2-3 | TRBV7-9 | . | TGTGCCAGCAGCTCCCTAACCCCAGATGCGCAGTATTTT | CASSSLTPDAQYF
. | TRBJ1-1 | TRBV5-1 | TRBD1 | TGCGCCAGCAGCTTGCCGGGACAGGGTCTACTGAACACTGAAGCTTTCTTT | CASSLPGQGLLNTEAFF
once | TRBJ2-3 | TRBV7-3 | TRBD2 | TGTGCCAGCACCTATACCAGACTAGCGGGAGGGCCGGGATTTCGGAATACGCAGTATTTT | CASTYTRLAGGPGFRNTQYF
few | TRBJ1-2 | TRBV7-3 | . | TGTGCCAGCAGCCTATACGGCAGAAATGGCTACACCTTC | CASSLYGRNGYTF
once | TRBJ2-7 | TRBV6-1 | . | TGTGCCAGCAGCCCGGGGTCTTTAAGCTCCTACGAGCAGTACTTC | CASSPGSLSSYEQYF
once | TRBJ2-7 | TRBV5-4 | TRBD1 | TGTGCCAGCAGCGACCCCACTAGGGGGCAAAGGGCCGAGCAGTACTTC | CASSDPTRGQRAEQYF
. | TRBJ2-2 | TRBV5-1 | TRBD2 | TGCGCCAGCAGCCCGATCGGACTAGCGGGAGGGCCCGGGGAGCTGTTTTTT | CASSPIGLAGGPGELFF
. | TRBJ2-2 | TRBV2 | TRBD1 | TGTGCCAGCAGTCGGTCCCGGGACAGGGCTCGGGAGCTGTTTTTT | CASSRSRDRARELFF
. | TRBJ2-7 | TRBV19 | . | TGTGCCAGTAGTTACAGGCCCTCCTACGAGCAGTACTTC | CASSYRPSYEQYF
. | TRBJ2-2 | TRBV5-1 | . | TGCGCCAGCAGCCAACAGGCAAACACCGGGGAGCTGTTTTTT | CASSQQANTGELFF
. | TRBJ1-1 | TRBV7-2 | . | TGTGCCAGCAGCTTTAGGGTGACTGAAGCTTTCTTT | CASSFRVTEAFF
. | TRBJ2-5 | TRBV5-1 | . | TGCGCCAGCAGCCCCCCCCGAGGTGGAGAGACCCAGTACTTC | CASSPPRGGETQYF
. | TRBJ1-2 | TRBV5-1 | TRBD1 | TGCGCCAGCAGCTTGGATCAGGGGGCGGAAGGCTACACCTTC | CASSLDQGAEGYTF
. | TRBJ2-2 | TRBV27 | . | TGTGCCAGCAGTTCCCCTCAGAGAGCGAACACCGGGGAGCTGTTTTTT | CASSSPQRANTGELFF
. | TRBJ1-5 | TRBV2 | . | TGTGCCAGCAGTGAACAGGGTTTTCAGCCCCAGCATTTT | CASSEQGFQPQHF
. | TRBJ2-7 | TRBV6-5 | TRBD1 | TGTGCCAGCAGTTACCGTGGACAGGGGGCTGTTTACGAGCAGTACTTC | CASSYRGQGAVYEQYF
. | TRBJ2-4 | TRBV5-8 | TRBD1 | TGTGCCAGCAGCCCACCCGCGGGACAGGGGACCAAAAACATTCAGTACTTC | CASSPPAGQGTKNIQYF
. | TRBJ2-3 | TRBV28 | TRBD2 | TGTGCCAGCAGTAAAGGGACTAGCGGGACAGATACGCAGTATTTT | CASSKGTSGTDTQYF
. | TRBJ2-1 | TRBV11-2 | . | TGTGCCAGCAGCCCCGTCGCCCCGGGGGACAATGAGCAGTTCTTC | CASSPVAPGDNEQFF
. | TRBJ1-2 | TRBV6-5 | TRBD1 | TGTGCCAGCAGTTACGGTACAGGGGGCGAATATGGCTACACCTTC | CASSYGTGGEYGYTF
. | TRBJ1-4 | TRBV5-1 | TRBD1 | TGCGCCAGCAGCCGAGACACAGGGGACGGGAGGAAACTGTTTTTT | CASSRDTGDGRKLFF
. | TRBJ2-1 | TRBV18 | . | TGTGCCAGCTCACCCCCGCCGGACTATCTTTACAATGAGCAGTTCTTC | CASSPPPDYLYNEQFF
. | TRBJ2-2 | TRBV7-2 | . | TGTGCCAGCAGCTTCCTTCCTAGCGCGCCGGGGACCGGGGAGCTGTTTTTT | CASSFLPSAPGTGELFF
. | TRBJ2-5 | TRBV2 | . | TGTGCCAGCAGTCCACAGGGTGATCCGTACGGGACCCAGTACTTC | CASSPQGDPYGTQYF
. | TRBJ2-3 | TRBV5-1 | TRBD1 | TGCGCCAGCAGCCTGCAGGGACAGGGGGCAGATACGCAGTATTTT | CASSLQGQGADTQYF
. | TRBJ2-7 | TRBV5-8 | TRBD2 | TGTGCCAGCAGCTTGTACGGGCCCGGGAGGGCCGAGCAGTACTTC | CASSLYGPGRAEQYF
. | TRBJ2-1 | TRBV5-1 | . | TGCGCCAGCAGCTTCCTTGGGGGAGCGGATGAGCAGTTCTTC | CASSFLGGADEQFF
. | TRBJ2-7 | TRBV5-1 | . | TGCGCCAGCAGCTTGACAGGTGTAACCTACGAGCAGTACTTC | CASSLTGVTYEQYF
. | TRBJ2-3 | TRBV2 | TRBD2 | TGTGCCAGCAGCGCCCTCCTAGCGGGAGGCCATACGCAGTATTTT | CASSALLAGGHTQYF
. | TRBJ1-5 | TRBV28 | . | TGTGCCAGCAGTTTCGGGGGGTCAGGGCAGCCCCAGCATTTT | CASSFGGSGQPQHF